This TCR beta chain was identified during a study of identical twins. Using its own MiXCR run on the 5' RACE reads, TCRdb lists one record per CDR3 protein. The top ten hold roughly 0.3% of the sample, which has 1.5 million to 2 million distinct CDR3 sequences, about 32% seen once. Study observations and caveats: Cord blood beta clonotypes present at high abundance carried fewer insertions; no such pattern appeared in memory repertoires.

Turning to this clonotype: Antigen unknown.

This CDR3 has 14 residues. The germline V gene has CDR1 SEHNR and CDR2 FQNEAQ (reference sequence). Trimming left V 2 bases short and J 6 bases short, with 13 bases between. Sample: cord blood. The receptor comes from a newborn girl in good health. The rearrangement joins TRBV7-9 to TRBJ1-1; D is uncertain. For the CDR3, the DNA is TGTGCCAGCAGCTTAAAGTTGGGAGGCCCTGAAGCTTTCTTT. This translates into CASSLKLGGPEAFF.